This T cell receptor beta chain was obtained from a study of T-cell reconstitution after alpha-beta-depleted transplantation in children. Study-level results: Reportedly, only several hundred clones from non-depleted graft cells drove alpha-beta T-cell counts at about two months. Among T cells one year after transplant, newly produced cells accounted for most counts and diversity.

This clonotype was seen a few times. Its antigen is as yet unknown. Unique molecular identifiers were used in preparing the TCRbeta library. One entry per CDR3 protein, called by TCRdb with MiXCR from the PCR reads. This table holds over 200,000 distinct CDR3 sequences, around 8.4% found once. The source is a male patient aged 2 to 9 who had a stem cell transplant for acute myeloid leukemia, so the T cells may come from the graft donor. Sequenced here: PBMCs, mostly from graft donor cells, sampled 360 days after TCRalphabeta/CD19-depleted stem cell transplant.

DNA of the CDR3: TGTGCCAGCAGTTACGGGTTTAACACCGGGGAGCTGTTTTTT. It yields the protein CASSYGFNTGELFF. V gene TRBV6-2 or TRBV6-3 combines with J gene TRBJ2-2; D remains unclear. The CDR3 extends over 14 amino acids. V was cut by 2 bases and J by 2 bases, with 6 bases left in between. Germline-derived CDR1 and CDR2 are MNHEY and SVGEGT.